This TCR beta chain stems from a study of blood T cell repertoires in COVID-19. Whole-study context: Samples representing acute and convalescent COVID-19 were sourced from the United States, Italy and Spain. The cDNA or gDNA used as material had been derived from T cells, B-cell-depleted T cells, or PBMCs.

Original handling: Amplification from reference gene primers served as the basis for estimated nucleated cell counts. Assay: immunoSEQ multiplex PCR; the TCRdb copy retains only in-frame clones and omits some. V and J calls and clone size are copied from that table; D and trimming were computed from the DNA. The sample holds roughly 260,000 clones; about 90% are singletons and the top ten take under 3%. The CDR3 consists of 11 residues. V gave up 4 bases and J gave up 9 bases, with 6 bases separating them. In germline, CDR1 is LNHDA, CDR2 SQIVND (reference sequence). It was during active infection that Seattle patients were enrolled and then longitudinally followed.

The sequenced sample was peripheral blood. The V gene is TRBV19, the J gene TRBJ2-2; D is ambiguous. The origin of this receptor is a young adult with COVID-19, enrolled during active disease. CDR3 DNA sequence: TGTGCCAGTAGTAGAGGCAGGGAGCTGTTTTTT. Its translation is CASSRGRELFF.